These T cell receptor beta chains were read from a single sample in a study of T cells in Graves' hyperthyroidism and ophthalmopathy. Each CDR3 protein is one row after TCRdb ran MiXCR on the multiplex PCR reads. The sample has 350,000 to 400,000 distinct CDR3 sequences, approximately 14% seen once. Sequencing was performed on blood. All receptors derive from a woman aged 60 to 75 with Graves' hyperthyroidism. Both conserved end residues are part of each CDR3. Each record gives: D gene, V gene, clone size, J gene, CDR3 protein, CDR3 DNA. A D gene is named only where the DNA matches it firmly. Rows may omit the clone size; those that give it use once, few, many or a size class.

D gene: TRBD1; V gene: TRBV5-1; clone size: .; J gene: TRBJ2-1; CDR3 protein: CASSLQGQGEQFF; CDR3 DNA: TGCGCCAGCAGCTTGCAGGGACAGGGGGAGCAGTTCTTC
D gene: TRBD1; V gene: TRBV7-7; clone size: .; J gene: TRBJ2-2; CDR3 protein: CASSFTRDRANTGELFF; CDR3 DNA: TGTGCTAGCAGCTTTACTCGGGACAGGGCGAACACCGGGGAGCTGTTTTTT
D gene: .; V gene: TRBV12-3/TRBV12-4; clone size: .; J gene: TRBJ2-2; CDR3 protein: CASSFPRWGATGELFF; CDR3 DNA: TGTGCCAGCAGTTTCCCCCGGTGGGGGGCTACCGGGGAGCTGTTTTTT
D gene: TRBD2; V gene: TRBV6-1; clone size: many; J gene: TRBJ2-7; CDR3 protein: CASSERRGSREGEQYF; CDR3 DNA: TGTGCCAGCAGTGAAAGGAGGGGGTCGCGGGAGGGCGAGCAGTACTTC
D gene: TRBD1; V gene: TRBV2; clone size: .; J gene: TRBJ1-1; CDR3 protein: CASSGDSMNTEALF; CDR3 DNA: TGTGCCAGCAGTGGGGACAGCATGAACACTGAAGCTCTCTTT
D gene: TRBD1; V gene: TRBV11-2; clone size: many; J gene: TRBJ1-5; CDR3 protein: CASSPGQYSNQPQHF; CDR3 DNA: TGTGCCAGCAGCCCGGGACAGTATAGCAATCAGCCCCAGCATTTT
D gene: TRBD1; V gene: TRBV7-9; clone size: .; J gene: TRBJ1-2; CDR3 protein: CASSLDRGRDGYTF; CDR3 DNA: TGTGCCAGCAGCTTAGACAGGGGGCGGGATGGCTACACCTTC
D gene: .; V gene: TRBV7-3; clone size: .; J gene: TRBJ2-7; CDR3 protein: CASSLTGSNEQYF; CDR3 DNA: TGTGCCAGCAGCTTGACAGGTTCGAACGAGCAGTACTTC
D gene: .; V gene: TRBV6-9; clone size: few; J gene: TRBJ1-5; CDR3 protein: CASSYAPPGHPKNQPQHF; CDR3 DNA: TGTGCCAGCAGTTATGCCCCACCGGGACACCCTAAGAATCAGCCCCAGCATTTT
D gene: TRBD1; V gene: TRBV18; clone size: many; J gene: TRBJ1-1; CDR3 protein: CASSPSGQGNTEAFF; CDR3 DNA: TGTGCCAGCTCACCATCGGGACAGGGAAACACTGAAGCTTTCTTT
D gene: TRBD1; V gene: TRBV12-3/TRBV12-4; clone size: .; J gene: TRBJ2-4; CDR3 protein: CASSSGTGGYIAKNIQYF; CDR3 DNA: TGTGCCAGCAGCTCCGGGACAGGGGGCTATATAGCCAAAAACATTCAGTACTTC
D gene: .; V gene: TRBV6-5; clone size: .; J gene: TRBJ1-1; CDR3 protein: CASSYGQSGTEAFF; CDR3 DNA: TGTGCCAGCAGTTACGGACAGTCGGGCACTGAAGCTTTCTTT
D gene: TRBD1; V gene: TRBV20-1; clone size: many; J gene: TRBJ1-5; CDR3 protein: CSAREQGALIQPQHF; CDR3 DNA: TGCAGTGCTAGAGAACAGGGGGCGCTGATTCAGCCCCAGCATTTT
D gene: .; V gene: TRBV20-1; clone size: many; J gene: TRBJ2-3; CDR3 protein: CSAGGGTGHTDTQYF; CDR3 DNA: TGCAGTGCTGGCGGAGGGACGGGTCACACAGATACGCAGTATTTT
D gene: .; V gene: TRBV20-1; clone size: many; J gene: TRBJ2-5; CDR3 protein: CSAPAGLQETQYF; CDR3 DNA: TGCAGTGCTCCGGCGGGACTTCAAGAGACCCAGTACTTC
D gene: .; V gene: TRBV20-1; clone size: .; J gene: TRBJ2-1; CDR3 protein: CSARSAGPYNEQFF; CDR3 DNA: TGCAGTGCTAGAAGCGCGGGGCCTTACAATGAGCAGTTCTTC
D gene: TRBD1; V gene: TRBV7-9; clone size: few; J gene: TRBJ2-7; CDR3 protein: CASRRDSRFYEQYF; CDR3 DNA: TGTGCCAGCAGACGGGACAGCAGGTTCTACGAGCAGTACTTC
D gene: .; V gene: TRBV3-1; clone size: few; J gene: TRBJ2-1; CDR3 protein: CASSLIGNSAANEQFF; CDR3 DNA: TGTGCCAGCAGCCTTATAGGTAATAGCGCCGCCAATGAGCAGTTCTTC
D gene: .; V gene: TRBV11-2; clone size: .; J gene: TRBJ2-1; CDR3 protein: CASRGGFSYNEQFF; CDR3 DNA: TGTGCCTCGAGGGGGGGGTTCTCCTACAATGAGCAGTTCTTC
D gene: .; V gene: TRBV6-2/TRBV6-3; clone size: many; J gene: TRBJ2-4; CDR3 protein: CASPHRGRKRGVAKNIQYF; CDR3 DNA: TGTGCCAGTCCCCATCGAGGGAGAAAAAGGGGGGTAGCCAAAAACATTCAGTACTTC
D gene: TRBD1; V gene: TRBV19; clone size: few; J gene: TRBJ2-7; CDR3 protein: CASSIGQGISYEQYF; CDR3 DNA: TGTGCCAGTAGTATCGGACAGGGGATATCTTACGAGCAGTACTTC
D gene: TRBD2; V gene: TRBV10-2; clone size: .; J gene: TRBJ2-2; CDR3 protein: CASSSSAGGWNTGELFF; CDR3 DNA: TGCGCCAGCAGTTCATCGGCGGGAGGATGGAACACCGGGGAGCTGTTTTTT
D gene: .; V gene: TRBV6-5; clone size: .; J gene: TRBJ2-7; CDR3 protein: CASSYLRRADDEQYF; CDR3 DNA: TGTGCCAGCAGTTACCTCCGGAGGGCCGACGACGAGCAGTACTTC
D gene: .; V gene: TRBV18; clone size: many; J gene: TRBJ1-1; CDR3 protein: CASSPDGQNTEAFF; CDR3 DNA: TGTGCCAGCTCACCAGACGGACAGAACACTGAAGCTTTCTTT
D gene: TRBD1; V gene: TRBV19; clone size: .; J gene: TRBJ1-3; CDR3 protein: CASDRGSGNTIYF; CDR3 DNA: TGTGCCAGCGACAGGGGCTCTGGAAACACCATATATTTT
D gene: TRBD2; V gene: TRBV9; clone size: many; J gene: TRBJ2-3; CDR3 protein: CASSVRRGSTDTQYF; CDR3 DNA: TGTGCCAGCAGCGTACGGCGGGGGAGCACAGATACGCAGTATTTT
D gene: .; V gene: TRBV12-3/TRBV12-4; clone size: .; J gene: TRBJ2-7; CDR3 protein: CASSLVSQEQYF; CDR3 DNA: TGTGCCAGCAGCTTAGTCAGTCAGGAGCAGTACTTC
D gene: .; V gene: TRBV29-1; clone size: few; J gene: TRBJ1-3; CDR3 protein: CSVETDRNTIYF; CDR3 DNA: TGCAGCGTTGAAACAGACCGAAACACCATATATTTT
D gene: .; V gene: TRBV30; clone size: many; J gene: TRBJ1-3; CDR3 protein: CAWTGTGNTIYF; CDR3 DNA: TGTGCCTGGACAGGGACTGGAAACACCATATATTTT
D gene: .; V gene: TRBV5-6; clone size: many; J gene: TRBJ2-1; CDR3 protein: CASSPPLAHEQFF; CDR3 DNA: TGTGCCAGCAGCCCCCCACTAGCCCATGAGCAGTTCTTC
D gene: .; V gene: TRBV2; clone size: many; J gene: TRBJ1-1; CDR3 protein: CANPDGRTEAFF; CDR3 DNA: TGTGCCAACCCAGACGGGCGCACTGAAGCTTTCTTT
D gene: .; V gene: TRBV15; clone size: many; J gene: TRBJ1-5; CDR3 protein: CATRVRGTGQPQHF; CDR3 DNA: TGTGCCACCAGAGTCCGGGGGACCGGGCAGCCCCAGCATTTT
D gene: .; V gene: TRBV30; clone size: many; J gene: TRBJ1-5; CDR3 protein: CAWSGQTNQPQHF; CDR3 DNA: TGTGCCTGGAGTGGGCAGACAAATCAGCCCCAGCATTTT
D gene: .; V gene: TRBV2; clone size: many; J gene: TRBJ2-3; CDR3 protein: CASSTRENTDTQYF; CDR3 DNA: TGTGCCAGCAGTACCCGAGAGAACACAGATACGCAGTATTTT
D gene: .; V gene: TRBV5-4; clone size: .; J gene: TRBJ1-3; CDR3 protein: CASSASDSRSGNTIYF; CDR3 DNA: TGTGCCAGCAGCGCCTCGGACAGCCGCTCTGGAAACACCATATATTTT
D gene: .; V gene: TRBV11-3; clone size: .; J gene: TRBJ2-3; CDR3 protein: CASSPLGTAREEQYF; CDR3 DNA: TGTGCCAGCAGCCCTCTCGGGACCGCGAGGGAGGAGCAGTATTTT
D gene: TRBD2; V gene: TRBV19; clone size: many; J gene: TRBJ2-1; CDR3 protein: CASRGLAPGLALSNEQFF; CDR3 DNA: TGTGCCAGTAGAGGCCTGGCCCCGGGACTAGCTCTTTCCAATGAGCAGTTCTTC
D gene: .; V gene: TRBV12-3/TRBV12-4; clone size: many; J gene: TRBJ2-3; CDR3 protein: CASSRLVPPRVVADTQYF; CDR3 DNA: TGTGCCAGCAGTAGACTAGTTCCCCCCCGCGTGGTGGCGGATACGCAGTATTTT
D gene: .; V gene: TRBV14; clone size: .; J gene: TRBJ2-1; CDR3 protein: CASSQDLWVSAYNEQFF; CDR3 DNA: TGTGCCAGCAGCCAAGATCTTTGGGTTTCAGCCTACAATGAGCAGTTCTTC
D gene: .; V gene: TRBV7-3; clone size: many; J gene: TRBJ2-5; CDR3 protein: CASSQNGEQETQYF; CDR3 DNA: TGTGCCAGCAGCCAGAACGGAGAACAAGAGACCCAGTACTTC
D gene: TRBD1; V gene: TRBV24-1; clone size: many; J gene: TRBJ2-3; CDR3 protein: CATSAGGFGDTQYF; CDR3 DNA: TGTGCCACCAGCGCAGGGGGCTTTGGAGATACGCAGTATTTT
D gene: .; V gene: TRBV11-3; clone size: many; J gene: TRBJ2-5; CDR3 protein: CASSQRQEETQYF; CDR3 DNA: TGTGCCAGCAGCCAGAGGCAGGAGGAGACCCAGTACTTC
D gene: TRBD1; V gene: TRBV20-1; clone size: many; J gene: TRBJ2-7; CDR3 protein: CSALQGTLYEQYF; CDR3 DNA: TGCAGTGCTCTACAGGGGACCCTCTACGAGCAGTACTTC
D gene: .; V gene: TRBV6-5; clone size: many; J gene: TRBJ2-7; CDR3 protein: CASSYLTGPPAHEQYF; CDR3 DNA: TGTGCCAGCAGTTACTTGACGGGACCTCCGGCCCACGAGCAGTACTTC
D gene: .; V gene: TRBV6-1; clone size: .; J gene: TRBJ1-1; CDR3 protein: CASSEGVEAFF; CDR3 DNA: TGTGCCAGCAGTGAAGGGGTGGAAGCTTTCTTT
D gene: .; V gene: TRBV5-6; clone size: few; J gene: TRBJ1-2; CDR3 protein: CASSLEGPRRYGYTF; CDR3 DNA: TGTGCCAGCAGCTTGGAAGGGCCGAGGAGGTATGGCTACACCTTC
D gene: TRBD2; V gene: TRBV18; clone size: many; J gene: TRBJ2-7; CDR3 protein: CASSPSGTYEQYF; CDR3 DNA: TGTGCCAGCTCACCTAGCGGGACCTACGAGCAGTACTTC